This T cell receptor (beta chain) was captured in a study of identical twins. Points from the study as a whole: Among beta out-of-frame sequences, excess sharing between twins appeared weaker. Twins shared out-of-frame alpha sequences with excess low generation probability. Within cord blood, abundant beta clonotypes carried fewer insertions, but memory repertoires showed no such trend.

MiXCR was run by TCRdb on the 5' RACE reads, yielding one entry per CDR3 protein. The sample lists 450,000 or so distinct CDR3 sequences, around a sixth seen once, with 9% to 15% in the top ten. This clonotype was recorded many times. No antigen is known for it. This CDR3 is 16 amino acids long. Germline-derived CDR1 and CDR2 are SGHTA and FQGNSA. Trimming took off 1 base at V and 2 bases at J, with 11 bases between the two ends. The chain combines TRBV7-2 with TRBJ2-2; perhaps TRBD1 as D (5 bases). This sequence originates from a middle-aged man in good health. Sequencing was carried out using naive T cells sorted from blood. In nucleotides, the CDR3 is TGTGCCAGCAGCTTAGGAAGGGGCCCAAACACCGGGGAGCTGTTTTTT. Amino acids: CASSLGRGPNTGELFF.